Reported below is one T cell receptor beta chain. The data stem from a study of shared clonotypes between healthy human individuals. Using immunoSEQ multiplex PCR, the repertoire was profiled, and TCRdb retains in-frame clones only, with some absent. In the table there are about 1.1 million clones, approximately 75% of which are singletons. Sample: memory CD4+ T cells from PBMCs. Subset reported: CD45RA-negative fraction. This sequence originates from a man aged 18 to 30 in good health. Some clones in this sample may be carry-over from other donors' samples.

CDR3: CASRHQRENIQYF. The CDR3 DNA reads as TGTGCCAGCAGACACCAGCGGGAAAACATTCAGTACTTC. V gene TRBV28 combines with J gene TRBJ2-4; a possible D gene is TRBD2 (6 bases). V was clipped by 6 bases and J by 5 bases, with 11 bases between them. This CDR3 has 13 amino acids. From germline, CDR1 is MDHEN and CDR2 SYDVKM.